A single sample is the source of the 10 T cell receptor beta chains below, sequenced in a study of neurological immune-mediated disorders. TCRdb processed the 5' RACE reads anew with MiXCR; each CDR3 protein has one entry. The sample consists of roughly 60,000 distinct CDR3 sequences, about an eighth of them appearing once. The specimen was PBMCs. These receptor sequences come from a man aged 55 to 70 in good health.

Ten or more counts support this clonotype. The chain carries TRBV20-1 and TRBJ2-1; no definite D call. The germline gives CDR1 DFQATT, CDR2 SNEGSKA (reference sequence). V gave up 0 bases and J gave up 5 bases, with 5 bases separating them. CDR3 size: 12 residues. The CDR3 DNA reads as TGCAGTGCTAGAGATCAAGACAATGAGCAGTTCTTC. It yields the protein CSARDQDNEQFF.

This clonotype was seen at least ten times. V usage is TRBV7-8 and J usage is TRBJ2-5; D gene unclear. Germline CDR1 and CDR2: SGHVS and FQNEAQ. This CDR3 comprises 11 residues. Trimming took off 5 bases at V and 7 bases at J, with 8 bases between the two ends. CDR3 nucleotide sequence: TGTGCCAGCAGCCCAGCTGGGACCCAGTACTTC. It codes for CASSPAGTQYF.

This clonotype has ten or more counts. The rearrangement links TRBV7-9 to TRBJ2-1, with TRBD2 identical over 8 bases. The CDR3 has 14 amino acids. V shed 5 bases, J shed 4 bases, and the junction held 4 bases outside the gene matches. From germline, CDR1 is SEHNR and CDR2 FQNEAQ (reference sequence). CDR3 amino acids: CASSHERGYNEQFF. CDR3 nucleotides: TGTGCCAGCAGCCACGAGCGGGGGTACAATGAGCAGTTCTTC.

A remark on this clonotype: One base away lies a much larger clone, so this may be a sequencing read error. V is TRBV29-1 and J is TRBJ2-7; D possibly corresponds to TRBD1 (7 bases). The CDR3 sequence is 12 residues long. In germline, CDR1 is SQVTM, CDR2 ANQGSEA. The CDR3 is CSVGGTVNDQYF. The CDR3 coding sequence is TGCAGCGTTGGCGGGACAGTCAACGACCAGTACTTC.

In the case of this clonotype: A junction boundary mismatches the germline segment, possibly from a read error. The CDR3 DNA sequence: TGCAGTGCTAGAGATTGGCAGGGGTCTTCTAACTATGGATACACCTTC. Translation: CSARDWQGSSNYGYTF. V gene TRBV20-1 combines with J gene TRBJ1-2, with a possible D match to TRBD1 (6 bases). The CDR3 has 16 residues. Germline CDR1 reads DFQATT; CDR2 reads SNEGSKA (reference sequence).

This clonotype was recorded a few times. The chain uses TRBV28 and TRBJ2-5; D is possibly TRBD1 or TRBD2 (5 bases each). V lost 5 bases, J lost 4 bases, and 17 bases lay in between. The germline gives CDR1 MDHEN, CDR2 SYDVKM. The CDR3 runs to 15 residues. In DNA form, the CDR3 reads TGTGCCAGCAGTCCCCCCGGGGCGGCGGGAGAGACCCAGTACTTC. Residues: CASSPPGAAGETQYF.

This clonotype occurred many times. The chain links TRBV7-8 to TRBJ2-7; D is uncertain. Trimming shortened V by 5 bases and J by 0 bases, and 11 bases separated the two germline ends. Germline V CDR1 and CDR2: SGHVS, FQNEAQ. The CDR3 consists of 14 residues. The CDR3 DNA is TGTGCCAGCAGCGCAGAGTCAGGCTCCTACGAGCAGTACTTC. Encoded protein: CASSAESGSYEQYF.

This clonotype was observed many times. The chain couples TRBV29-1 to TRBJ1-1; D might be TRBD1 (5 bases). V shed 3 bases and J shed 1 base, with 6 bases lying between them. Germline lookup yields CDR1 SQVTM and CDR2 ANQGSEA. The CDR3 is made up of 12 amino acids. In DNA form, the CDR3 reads TGCAGCGTTGACAGGGCGAACACTGAAGCTTTCTTT. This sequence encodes CSVDRANTEAFF.

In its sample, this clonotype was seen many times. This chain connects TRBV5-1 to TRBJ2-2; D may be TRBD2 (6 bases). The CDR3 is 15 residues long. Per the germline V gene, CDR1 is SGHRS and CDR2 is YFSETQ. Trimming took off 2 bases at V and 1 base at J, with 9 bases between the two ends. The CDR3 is CASSFERVNTGELFF. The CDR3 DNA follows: TGCGCCAGCAGCTTCGAGCGGGTGAACACCGGGGAGCTGTTTTTT.

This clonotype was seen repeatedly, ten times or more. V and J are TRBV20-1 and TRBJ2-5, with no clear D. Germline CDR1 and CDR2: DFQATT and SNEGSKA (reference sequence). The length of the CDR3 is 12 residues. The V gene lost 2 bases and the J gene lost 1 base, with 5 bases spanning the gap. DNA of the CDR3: TGCAGTGCTAGATTCAGCCAAGAGACCCAGTACTTC. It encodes CSARFSQETQYF.